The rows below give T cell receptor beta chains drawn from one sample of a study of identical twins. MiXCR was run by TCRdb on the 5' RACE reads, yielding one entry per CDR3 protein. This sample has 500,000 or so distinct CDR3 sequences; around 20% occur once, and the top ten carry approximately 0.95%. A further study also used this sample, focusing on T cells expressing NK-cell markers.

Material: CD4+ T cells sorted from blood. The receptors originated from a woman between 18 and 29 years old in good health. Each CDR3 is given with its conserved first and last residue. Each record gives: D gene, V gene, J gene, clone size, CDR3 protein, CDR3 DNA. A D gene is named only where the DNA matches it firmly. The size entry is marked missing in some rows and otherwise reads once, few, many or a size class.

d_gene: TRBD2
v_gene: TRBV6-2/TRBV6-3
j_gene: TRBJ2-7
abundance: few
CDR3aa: CASSRRLARAYEQYF
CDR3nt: TGTGCCAGCAGTCGCCGACTAGCGAGAGCCTACGAGCAGTACTTC

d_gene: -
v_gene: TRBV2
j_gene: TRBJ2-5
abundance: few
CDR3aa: CATSPHKGEVQETQYF
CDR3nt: TGTGCCACCTCGCCCCACAAGGGGGAAGTCCAAGAGACCCAGTACTTC

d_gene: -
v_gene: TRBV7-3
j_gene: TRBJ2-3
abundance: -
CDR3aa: CASSPTSSTDTQYF
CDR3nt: TGTGCCAGCAGCCCGACCTCTAGCACAGATACGCAGTATTTT

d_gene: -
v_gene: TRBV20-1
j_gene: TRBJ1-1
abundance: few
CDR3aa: CSAREMNTEAFF
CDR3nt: TGCAGTGCTAGAGAAATGAACACTGAAGCTTTCTTT

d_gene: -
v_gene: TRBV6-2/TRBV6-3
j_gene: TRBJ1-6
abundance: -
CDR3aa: CASRPGHTNSPLHF
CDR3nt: TGTGCCAGCAGACCGGGACACACAAATTCACCCCTCCACTTT

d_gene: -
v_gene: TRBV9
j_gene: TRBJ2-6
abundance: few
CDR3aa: CASSPEPSGANVLTF
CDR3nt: TGTGCCAGCAGCCCCGAACCCTCTGGGGCCAACGTCCTGACTTTC

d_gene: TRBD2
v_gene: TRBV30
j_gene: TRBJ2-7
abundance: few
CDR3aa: CAAREGNSYEQYF
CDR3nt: TGTGCCGCAAGGGAGGGCAACTCCTACGAGCAGTACTTC

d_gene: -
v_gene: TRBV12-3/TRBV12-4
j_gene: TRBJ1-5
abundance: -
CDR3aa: CASKGEGQPQHF
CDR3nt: TGTGCCAGCAAGGGGGAAGGGCAGCCCCAGCATTTT

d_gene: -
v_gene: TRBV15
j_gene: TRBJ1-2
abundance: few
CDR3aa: CATSRAGVWGYTF
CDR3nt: TGTGCCACCAGCAGAGCCGGGGTCTGGGGCTACACCTTC

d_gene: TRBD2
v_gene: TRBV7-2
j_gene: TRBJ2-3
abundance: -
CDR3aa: CASSSGRGDTQYF
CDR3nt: TGTGCCAGCAGCTCCGGGAGGGGAGATACGCAGTATTTT

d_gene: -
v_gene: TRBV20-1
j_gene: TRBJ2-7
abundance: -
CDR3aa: CSARDGAAYEQYF
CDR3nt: TGCAGTGCTAGGGACGGGGCCGCCTACGAGCAGTACTTC

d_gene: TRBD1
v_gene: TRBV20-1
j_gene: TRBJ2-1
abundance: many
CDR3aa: CSATESRGLVYEQFF
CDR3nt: TGCAGTGCTACCGAGTCCAGGGGGCTGGTTTACGAGCAGTTCTTC

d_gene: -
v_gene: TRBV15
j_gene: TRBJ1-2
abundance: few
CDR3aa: CATSRDPLNYGYTF
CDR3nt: TGTGCCACCAGCAGAGATCCCCTTAACTATGGCTACACCTTC

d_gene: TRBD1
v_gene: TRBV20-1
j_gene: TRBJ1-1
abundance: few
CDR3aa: CSARDGDRGSEAFF
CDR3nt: TGCAGTGCTAGAGACGGGGACAGGGGATCTGAAGCTTTCTTT

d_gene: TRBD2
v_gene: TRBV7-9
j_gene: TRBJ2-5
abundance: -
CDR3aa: CASSLGGTSGPETQYF
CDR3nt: TGTGCCAGCAGCTTAGGGGGGACTAGCGGTCCGGAGACCCAGTACTTC

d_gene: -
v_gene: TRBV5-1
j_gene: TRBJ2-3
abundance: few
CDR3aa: CASSVRTGGTDTQYF
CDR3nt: TGCGCCAGCAGCGTTAGGACAGGAGGGACAGATACGCAGTATTTT

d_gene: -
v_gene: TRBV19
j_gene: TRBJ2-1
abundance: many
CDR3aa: CASSIGHNEQFF
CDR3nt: TGTGCCAGTAGTATAGGTCACAATGAGCAGTTCTTC

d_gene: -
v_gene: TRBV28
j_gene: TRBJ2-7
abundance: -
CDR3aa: CASRDRFTYEQYF
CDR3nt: TGTGCCAGCAGAGACAGGTTCACCTACGAGCAGTACTTC

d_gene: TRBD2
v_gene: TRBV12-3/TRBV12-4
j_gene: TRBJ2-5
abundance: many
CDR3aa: CASSFATSVGETQYF
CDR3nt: TGTGCCAGCAGTTTTGCGACTAGCGTCGGGGAGACCCAGTACTTC

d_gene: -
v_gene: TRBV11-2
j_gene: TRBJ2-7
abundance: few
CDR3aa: CASSLSEGGIGEQYF
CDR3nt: TGTGCCAGCAGCTTATCAGAGGGGGGTATCGGCGAGCAGTACTTC

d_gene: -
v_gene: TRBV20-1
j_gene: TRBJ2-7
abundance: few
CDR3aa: CSAGTEQYF
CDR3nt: TGCAGTGCGGGAACCGAGCAGTACTTC

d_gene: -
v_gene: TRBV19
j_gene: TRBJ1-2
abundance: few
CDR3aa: CASSIRLATRNYGYTF
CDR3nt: TGTGCCAGTAGTATCCGCCTGGCAACCCGTAACTATGGCTACACCTTC

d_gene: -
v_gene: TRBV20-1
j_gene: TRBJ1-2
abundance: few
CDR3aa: CSAIGVYGYTF
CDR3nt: TGCAGTGCCATTGGAGTCTATGGCTACACCTTC

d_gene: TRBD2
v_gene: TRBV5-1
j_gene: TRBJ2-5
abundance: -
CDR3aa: CASSFALAGNQETQYF
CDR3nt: TGCGCCAGCAGCTTTGCTCTAGCGGGGAATCAGGAGACCCAGTACTTC

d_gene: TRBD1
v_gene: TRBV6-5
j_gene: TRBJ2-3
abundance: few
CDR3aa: CASRYSGTGGTDTQYF
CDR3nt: TGTGCCAGCAGGTACTCCGGGACAGGGGGCACAGATACGCAGTATTTT

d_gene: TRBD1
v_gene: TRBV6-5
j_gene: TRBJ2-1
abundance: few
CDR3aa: CASSFRQGGEQFF
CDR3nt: TGTGCCAGCAGTTTTCGACAGGGTGGTGAGCAGTTCTTC

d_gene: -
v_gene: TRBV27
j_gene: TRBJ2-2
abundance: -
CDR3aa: CASSSTGLNTGELFF
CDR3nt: TGTGCCAGCAGTTCAACAGGGCTCAACACCGGGGAGCTGTTTTTT

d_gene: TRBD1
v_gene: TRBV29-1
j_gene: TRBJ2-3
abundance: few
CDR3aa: CSVEDLSPGTGYDTQYF
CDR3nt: TGCAGCGTTGAAGACCTCTCTCCCGGGACAGGGTACGATACGCAGTATTTT

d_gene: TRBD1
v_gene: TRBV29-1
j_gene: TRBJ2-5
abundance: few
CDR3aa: CSVALTGGQTQYF
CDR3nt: TGCAGCGTTGCCCTGACAGGGGGTCAGACCCAGTACTTC

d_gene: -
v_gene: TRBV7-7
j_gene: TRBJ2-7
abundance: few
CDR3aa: CASSPSRTVGEQYF
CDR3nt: TGTGCCAGCAGCCCCTCCCGGACAGTCGGCGAGCAGTACTTC

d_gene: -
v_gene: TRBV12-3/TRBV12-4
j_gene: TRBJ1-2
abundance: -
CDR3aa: CASGGGIFYGYTF
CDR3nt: TGTGCCAGCGGGGGAGGCATCTTCTATGGCTACACCTTC

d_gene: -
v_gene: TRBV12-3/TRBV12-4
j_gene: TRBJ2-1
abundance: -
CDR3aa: CASSFRLPDNEQFF
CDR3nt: TGTGCCAGCAGTTTCCGACTACCCGACAATGAGCAGTTCTTC

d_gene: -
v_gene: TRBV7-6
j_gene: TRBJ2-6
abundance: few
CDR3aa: CASSQWLGLGDNVLTF
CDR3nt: TGTGCCAGCAGTCAGTGGTTGGGTTTAGGGGACAACGTCCTGACTTTC

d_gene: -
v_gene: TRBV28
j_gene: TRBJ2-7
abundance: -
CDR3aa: CASSLLNYEQYF
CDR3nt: TGTGCCAGCAGTTTGTTGAACTACGAGCAGTACTTC

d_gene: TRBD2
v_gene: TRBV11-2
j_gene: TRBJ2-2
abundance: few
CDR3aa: CASSLQRGGRTGELFF
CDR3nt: TGTGCCAGCAGCCTCCAGCGGGGGGGCCGCACCGGGGAGCTGTTTTTT

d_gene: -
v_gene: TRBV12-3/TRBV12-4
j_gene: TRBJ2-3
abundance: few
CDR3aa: CASSLSFRGQVSDTQYF
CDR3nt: TGTGCCAGCAGTTTATCCTTTAGGGGCCAAGTTTCAGATACGCAGTATTTT

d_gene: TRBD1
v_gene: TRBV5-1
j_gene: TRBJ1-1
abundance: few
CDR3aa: CASRMSGTAEAFF
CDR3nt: TGCGCCAGCAGAATGAGTGGGACAGCTGAAGCTTTCTTT

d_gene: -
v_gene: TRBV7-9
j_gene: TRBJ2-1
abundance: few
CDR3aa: CASSYLRGASYNEQFF
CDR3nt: TGTGCCAGCAGCTATTTGAGGGGGGCCTCCTACAATGAGCAGTTCTTC

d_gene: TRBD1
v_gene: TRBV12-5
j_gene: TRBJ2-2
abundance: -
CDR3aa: CASAPGQGAGGELFF
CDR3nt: TGTGCTAGTGCCCCGGGACAGGGGGCCGGCGGGGAGCTGTTTTTT

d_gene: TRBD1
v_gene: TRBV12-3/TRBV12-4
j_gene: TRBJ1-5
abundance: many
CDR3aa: CASRQGQGGQPQHF
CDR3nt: TGTGCCAGCAGACAAGGACAGGGGGGGCAGCCCCAGCATTTT

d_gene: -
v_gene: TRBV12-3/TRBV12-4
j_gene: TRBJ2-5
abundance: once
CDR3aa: CASSLRSQETQYF
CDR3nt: TGTGCCAGCAGTTTACGGAGCCAAGAGACCCAGTACTTC

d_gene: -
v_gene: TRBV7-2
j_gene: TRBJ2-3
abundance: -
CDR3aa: CASSLVHHTDTQYF
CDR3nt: TGTGCCAGCAGCTTAGTCCACCACACAGATACGCAGTATTTT

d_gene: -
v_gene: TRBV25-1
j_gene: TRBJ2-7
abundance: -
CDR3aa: CASSEGPFEQYF
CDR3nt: TGTGCCAGCAGTGAGGGACCTTTCGAGCAGTACTTC

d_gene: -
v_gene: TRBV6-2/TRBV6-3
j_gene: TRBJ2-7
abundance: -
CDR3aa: CASSQRRDGYEQYF
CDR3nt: TGTGCCAGCAGCCAGCGTAGAGACGGCTACGAGCAGTACTTC

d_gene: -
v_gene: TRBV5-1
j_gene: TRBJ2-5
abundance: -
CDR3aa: CASSPMGGVQETQYF
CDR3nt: TGCGCCAGCAGCCCAATGGGAGGCGTCCAAGAGACCCAGTACTTC

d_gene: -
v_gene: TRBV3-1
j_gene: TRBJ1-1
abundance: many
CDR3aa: CASSQGSTEAFF
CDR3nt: TGTGCCAGCAGCCAAGGGAGCACTGAAGCTTTCTTT

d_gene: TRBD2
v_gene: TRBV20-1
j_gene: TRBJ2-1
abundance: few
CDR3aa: CSARDRGGDLAYNEQFF
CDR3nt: TGCAGTGCTAGAGATAGGGGAGGGGACTTAGCCTACAATGAGCAGTTCTTC

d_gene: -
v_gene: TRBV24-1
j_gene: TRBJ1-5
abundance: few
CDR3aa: CATSEGGFNQPQHF
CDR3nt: TGTGCCACCAGTGAGGGGGGCTTCAATCAGCCCCAGCATTTT

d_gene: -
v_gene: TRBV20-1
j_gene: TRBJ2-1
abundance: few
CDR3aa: CSAFPRGGTNEQFF
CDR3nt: TGCAGTGCTTTCCCTAGAGGGGGGACTAATGAGCAGTTCTTC